The T cell receptor (beta chain) under discussion was sequenced for a study of blood T cell repertoires in COVID-19. Study details: Sites across the United States, Italy and Spain contributed samples from acute and convalescent COVID-19.

The data were produced by immunoSEQ multiplex PCR, yet TCRdb's version contains in-frame clones alone and is incomplete. The table shows 350,000 to 400,000 clones, with roughly nine tenths occurring only once. Ages ranged from roughly 18 to 100 years, with residence in fewer than 25 US areas. Allocation to cohorts depended on clinical history reported by the participants. Looked up from germline, CDR1 is WNHNN and CDR2 is SYGVQD (reference sequence). The CDR3 extends over 13 amino acids. The germline V and J ends were trimmed by 5 bases and 1 base, with 8 bases remaining between them. The sample was PBMCs or T cells enriched from blood (not recorded which). The receptor comes from a woman aged 25 to 39 who had recovered from COVID-19. The V call is TRBV10-1, the J call TRBJ2-5; no clear D. The CDR3 DNA is TGCGCCAGCAGTTCGCGCCTCCAAGAGACCCAGTACTTC. It codes for CASSSRLQETQYF.